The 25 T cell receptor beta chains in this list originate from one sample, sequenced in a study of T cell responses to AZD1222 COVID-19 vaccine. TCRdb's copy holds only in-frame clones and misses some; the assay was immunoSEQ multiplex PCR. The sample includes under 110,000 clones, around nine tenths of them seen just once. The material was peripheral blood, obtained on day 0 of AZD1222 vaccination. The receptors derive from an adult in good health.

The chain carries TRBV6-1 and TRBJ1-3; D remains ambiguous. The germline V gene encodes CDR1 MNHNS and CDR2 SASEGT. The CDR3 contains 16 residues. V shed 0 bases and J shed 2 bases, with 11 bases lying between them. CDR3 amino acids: CASSEAVEGPGNTIYF. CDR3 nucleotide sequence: TGTGCCAGCAGTGAAGCTGTAGAAGGGCCTGGAAACACCATATATTTT.

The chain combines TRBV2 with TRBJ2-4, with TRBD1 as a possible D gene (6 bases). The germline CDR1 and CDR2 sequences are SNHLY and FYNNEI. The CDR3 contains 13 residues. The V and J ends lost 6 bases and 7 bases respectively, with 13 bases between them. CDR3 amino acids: CASRLDRENIQYF. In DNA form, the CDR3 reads TGTGCCAGCAGGCTGGACAGAGAGAACATTCAGTACTTC. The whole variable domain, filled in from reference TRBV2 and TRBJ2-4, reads EPEVTQTPSHQVTQMGQEVILRCVPISNHLYFYWYRQILGQKVEFLVSFYNNEISEKSEIFDDQFSVERPDGSNFTLKIRSTKLEDSAMYFCASRLDRENIQYFGAGTRLSVL.

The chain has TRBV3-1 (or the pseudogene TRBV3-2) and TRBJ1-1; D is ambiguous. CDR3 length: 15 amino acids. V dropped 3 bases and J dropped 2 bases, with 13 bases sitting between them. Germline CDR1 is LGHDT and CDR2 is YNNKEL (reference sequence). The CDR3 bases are TGTGCCAGCAGCCATTCCAGCACTCGTAACACTGAAGCTTTCTTT. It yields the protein CASSHSSTRNTEAFF.

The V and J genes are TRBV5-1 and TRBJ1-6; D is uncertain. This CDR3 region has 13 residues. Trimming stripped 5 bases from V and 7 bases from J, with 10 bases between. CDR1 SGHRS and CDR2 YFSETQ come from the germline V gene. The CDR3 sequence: CASRPVLNSPLHF. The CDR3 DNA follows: TGCGCCAGCAGGCCGGTTCTGAATTCACCCCTCCACTTT.

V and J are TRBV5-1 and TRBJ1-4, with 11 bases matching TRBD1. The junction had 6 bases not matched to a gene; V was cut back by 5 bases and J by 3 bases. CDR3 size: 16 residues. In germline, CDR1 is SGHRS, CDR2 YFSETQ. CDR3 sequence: CASSRTGGAPNEKLFF. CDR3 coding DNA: TGCGCCAGCAGTCGGACAGGGGGCGCTCCTAATGAAAAACTGTTTTTT.

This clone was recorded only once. The CDR3 DNA reads as TGTGCCAGCAGTCGGTTTCTAGCCAAAAACATTCAGTACTTC. Translated, it gives CASSRFLAKNIQYF. This chain links TRBV5-6 with TRBJ2-4, with D unresolved. The germline V gene has CDR1 SGHDT and CDR2 YYEEEE. The CDR3 is 14 amino acids. Trimming cost V 5 bases and J 0 bases, with 9 bases left between them.

The CDR3 spells CASSSLRGARKLFF. The CDR3 nucleotides are TGTGCCAGCAGTTCTCTCCGGGGGGCGCGAAAACTGTTTTTT. The chain carries TRBV28 and TRBJ1-4, with TRBD1 as a possible D gene (6 bases). Trimming removed 4 bases from V and 10 bases from J, with 16 bases in between. CDR1 and CDR2 (germline): MDHEN, SYDVKM. The CDR3 has 14 amino acids. The whole variable domain, filled in from reference TRBV28 and TRBJ1-4, reads DVKVTQSSRYLVKRTGEKVFLECVQDMDHENMFWYRQDPGLGLRLIYFSYDVKMKEKGDIPEGYSVSREKKERFSLILESASTNQTSMYLCASSSLRGARKLFFGSGTQLSVL.

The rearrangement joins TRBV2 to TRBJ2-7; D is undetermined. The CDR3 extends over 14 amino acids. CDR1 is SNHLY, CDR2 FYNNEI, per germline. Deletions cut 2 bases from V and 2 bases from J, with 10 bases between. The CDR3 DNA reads TGTGCCAGCAGTGAAAGAGGACGGGCCTACGAGCAGTACTTC. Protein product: CASSERGRAYEQYF.

This chain's CDR3 is CASSHYRTGYFTGELFF. Written as DNA, the CDR3 is TGTGCCAGCAGCCACTATCGGACGGGATATTTCACCGGGGAGCTGTTTTTT. This sequence joins TRBV7-8 and TRBJ2-2, with D possibly being TRBD2 (5 bases). The CDR3 has 17 residues. The germline V and J ends were trimmed by 5 bases and 4 bases, with 20 bases remaining between them. Germline V gives CDR1 SGHVS, CDR2 FQNEAQ.

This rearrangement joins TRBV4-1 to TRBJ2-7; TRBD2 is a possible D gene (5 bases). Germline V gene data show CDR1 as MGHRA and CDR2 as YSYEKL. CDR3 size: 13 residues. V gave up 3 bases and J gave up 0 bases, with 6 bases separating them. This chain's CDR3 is CASSQAGSYEQYF. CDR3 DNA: TGCGCCAGCAGCCAGGCGGGCTCCTACGAGCAGTACTTC.

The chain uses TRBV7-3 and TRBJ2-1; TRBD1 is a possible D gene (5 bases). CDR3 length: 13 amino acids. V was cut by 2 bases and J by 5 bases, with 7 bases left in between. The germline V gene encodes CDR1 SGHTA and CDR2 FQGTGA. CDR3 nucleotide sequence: TGTGCCAGCAGCTTATCCAGGGACAATGAGCAGTTCTTC. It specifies CASSLSRDNEQFF.

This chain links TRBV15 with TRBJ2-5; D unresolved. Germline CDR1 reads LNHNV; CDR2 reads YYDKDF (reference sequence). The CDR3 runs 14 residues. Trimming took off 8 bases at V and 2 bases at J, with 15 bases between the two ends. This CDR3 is CATRASTAQETQYF. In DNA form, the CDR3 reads TGTGCCACCCGAGCCTCGACCGCACAAGAGACCCAGTACTTC.

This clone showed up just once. The CDR3 spells CASRQGMNTEAFF. CDR3 coding DNA: TGTGCCAGCAGACAGGGGATGAACACTGAAGCTTTCTTT. The rearrangement uses TRBV6-5 and TRBJ1-1; TRBD1 matches at 7 bases. The CDR3 length is 13 residues. CDR1 MNHEY and CDR2 SVGAGI come from the germline V gene. V was clipped by 6 bases and J by 0 bases; unmatched bases: 1.

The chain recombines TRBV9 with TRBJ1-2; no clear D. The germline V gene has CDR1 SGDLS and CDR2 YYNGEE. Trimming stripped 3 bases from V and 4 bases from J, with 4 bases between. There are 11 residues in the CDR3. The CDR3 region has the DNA TGTGCCAGCAGCGGATTCTATGGCTACACCTTC. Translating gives CASSGFYGYTF.

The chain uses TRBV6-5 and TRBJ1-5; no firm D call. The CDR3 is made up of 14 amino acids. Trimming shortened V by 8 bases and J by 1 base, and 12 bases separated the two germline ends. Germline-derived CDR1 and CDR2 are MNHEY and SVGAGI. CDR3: CASGLSRSNQPQHF. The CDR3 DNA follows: TGTGCCAGCGGGCTAAGTAGGAGCAATCAGCCCCAGCATTTT.

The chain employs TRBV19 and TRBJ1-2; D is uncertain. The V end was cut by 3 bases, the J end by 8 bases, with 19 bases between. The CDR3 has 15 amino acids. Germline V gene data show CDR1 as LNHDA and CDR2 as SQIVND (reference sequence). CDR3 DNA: TGTGCCAGTAGTATGGTCCCGGGGTCCTCTTCCGGCTACACCTTC. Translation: CASSMVPGSSSGYTF.

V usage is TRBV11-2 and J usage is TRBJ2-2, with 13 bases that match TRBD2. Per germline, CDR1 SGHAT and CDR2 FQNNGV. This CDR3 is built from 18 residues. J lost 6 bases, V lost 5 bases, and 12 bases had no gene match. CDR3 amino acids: CASSTGLAGAPRAGELFF. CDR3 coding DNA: TGTGCCAGCAGCACCGGACTAGCGGGGGCCCCGCGGGCCGGGGAGCTGTTTTTT. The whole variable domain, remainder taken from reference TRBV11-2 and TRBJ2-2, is EAGVAQSPRYKIIEKRQSVAFWCNPISGHATLYWYQQILGQGPKLLIQFQNNGVVDDSQLPKDRFSAERLKGVDSTLKIQPAKLEDSAVYLCASSTGLAGAPRAGELFFGEGSRLTVL.

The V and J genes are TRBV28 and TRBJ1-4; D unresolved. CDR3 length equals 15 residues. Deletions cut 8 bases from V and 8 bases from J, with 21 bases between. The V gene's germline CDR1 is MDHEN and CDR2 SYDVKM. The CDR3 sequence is CASLYGRSVGEKLFF. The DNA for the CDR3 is TGTGCCAGCTTATACGGACGATCGGTAGGAGAAAAACTGTTTTTT.

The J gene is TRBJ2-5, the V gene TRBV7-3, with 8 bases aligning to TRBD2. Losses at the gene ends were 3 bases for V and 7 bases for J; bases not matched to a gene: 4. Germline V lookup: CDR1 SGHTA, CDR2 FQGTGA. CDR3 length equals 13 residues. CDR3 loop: CASSFREGGTQYF. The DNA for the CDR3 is TGTGCCAGCAGCTTCCGGGAGGGGGGGACCCAGTACTTC.

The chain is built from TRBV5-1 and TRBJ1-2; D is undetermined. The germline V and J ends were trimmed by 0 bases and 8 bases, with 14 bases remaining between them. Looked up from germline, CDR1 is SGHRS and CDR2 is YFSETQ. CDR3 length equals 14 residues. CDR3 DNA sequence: TGCGCCAGCAGCTTGGAGCCAGGCCGGAAAGGCTACACCTTC. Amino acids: CASSLEPGRKGYTF.

The CDR3 DNA reads as TGTGCCACCAGCAGTAGGGGAACCCGATCACAACCGTATGGCTACACCTTC. This sequence encodes CATSSRGTRSQPYGYTF. The gene calls are TRBV15 and TRBJ1-2; weak D call: TRBD1 (5 bases). V lost 3 bases, J lost 5 bases, and 22 bases lay in between. Germline loops: CDR1 LNHNV, CDR2 YYDKDF (reference sequence). This CDR3 contains 17 residues.

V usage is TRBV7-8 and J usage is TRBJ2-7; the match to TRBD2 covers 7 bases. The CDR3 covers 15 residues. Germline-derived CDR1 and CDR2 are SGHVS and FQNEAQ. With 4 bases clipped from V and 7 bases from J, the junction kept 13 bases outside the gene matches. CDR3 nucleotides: TGTGCCAGCAGCTCCCCCTCGGGGAGGGCGCGGGAGCAGTACTTC. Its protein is CASSSPSGRAREQYF.

This chain's CDR3 is CASSVGDSLNYGYTF. CDR3 coding DNA: TGTGCCAGCAGCGTGGGGGACAGCCTTAACTATGGCTACACCTTC. The chain combines TRBV9 with TRBJ1-2; TRBD1 matches 7 bases. Germline V gene data show CDR1 as SGDLS and CDR2 as YYNGEE. This CDR3 contains 15 residues. Trimming removed 2 bases from V and 1 base from J; junction bases left unmatched: 5.

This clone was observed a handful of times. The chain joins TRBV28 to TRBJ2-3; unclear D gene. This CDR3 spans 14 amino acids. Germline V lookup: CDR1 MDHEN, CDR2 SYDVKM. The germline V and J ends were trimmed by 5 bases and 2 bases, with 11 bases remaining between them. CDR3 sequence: CASSTYPPTDTQYF. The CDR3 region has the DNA TGTGCCAGCAGTACCTACCCCCCCACAGATACGCAGTATTTT.

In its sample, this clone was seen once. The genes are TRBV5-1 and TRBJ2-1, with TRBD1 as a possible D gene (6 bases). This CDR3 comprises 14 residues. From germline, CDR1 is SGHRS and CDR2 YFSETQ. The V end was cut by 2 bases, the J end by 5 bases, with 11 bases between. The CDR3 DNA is TGCGCCAGCAGCTTTAGGACAGATCACAATGAGCAGTTCTTC. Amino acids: CASSFRTDHNEQFF.